This paragraph covers one T cell receptor beta chain sequence. A much larger clone differs from this one at a single base, so this may be a read error. The CDR3 does not close with the conserved phenylalanine or tryptophan, likely indicating a read error. The sample comes from a study of HIV-infected patients and healthy controls. TCRdb itself ran the 5' RACE reads through MiXCR, one entry per CDR3 protein. The repertoire holds around 67,000 distinct CDR3 sequences, with about 17% as singletons. The clonotype comes from a human donor in good health. Sequencing was done on a sample of CD4+ T cells from blood.

This CDR3 reads CASSFRGSNQPQHL. DNA for the CDR3: TGTGCCAGCAGCTTTCGGGGTAGCAATCAGCCCCAGCATTTA. The chain combines TRBV7-8 with TRBJ1-5; unclear D gene. This CDR3 contains 14 residues. V lost 3 bases and J 0 bases, leaving 6 bases between the germline ends. The germline CDR1 and CDR2 sequences are SGHVS and FQNEAQ.